Listed below are T cell receptor beta chains from one sample, sequenced in a study of CD8 T cells in ankylosing spondylitis. TCRdb re-called the 5' RACE reads through MiXCR, storing one row per CDR3 protein. The data contain 300,000 to 400,000 distinct CDR3 sequences, around 20% of them seen just once; the ten biggest clones take up around 13%. The sequencing input was blood, either unsorted or a sorted T cell fraction (not recorded which). The receptor source for this set is a male donor with ankylosing spondylitis or in good health (not recorded which). Both conserved end residues are part of each CDR3. The order of the fields is CDR3 length, D gene, clone size, V gene, J gene, CDR3 DNA, CDR3 protein. The D gene is left open where the match is weak. Rows give clone size only sometimes, using once, few, many, or a class for an expanded clone.

14	NA	NA	TRBV6-1	TRBJ2-1	TGTGCCAGCAGTCAATCGGGACTCGCCAATGAGCAGTTCTTC	CASSQSGLANEQFF
14	NA	few	TRBV27	TRBJ2-2	TGTGCCAGCAGGACCGGACAGTACACCGGGGAGCTGTTTTTT	CASRTGQYTGELFF
15	TRBD1	few	TRBV4-1	TRBJ2-7	TGCGCCAGCAGCCAAGAGACAGGGGGTTTTTACGAGCAGTACTTC	CASSQETGGFYEQYF
18	TRBD2	few	TRBV20-1	TRBJ2-5	TGCAGTGCTCCCGGACTAGCGGGGGACCCTTCTAACCAAGAGACCCAGTACTTC	CSAPGLAGDPSNQETQYF
14	TRBD1	NA	TRBV4-1	TRBJ2-7	TGCGCCAGCAGCCAAAGGACAGGGGGGGACGAGCAGTACTTC	CASSQRTGGDEQYF
14	NA	NA	TRBV4-1	TRBJ2-7	TGCGCCAGCAGCCTGAAGGGGCCAGCTTACGAGCAGTACTTC	CASSLKGPAYEQYF
13	TRBD1	few	TRBV6-4	TRBJ1-2	TGTGCCAGCAGTGCCGGGACAGACTATGGCTACACCTTC	CASSAGTDYGYTF
12	NA	few	TRBV5-1	TRBJ2-1	TGCGCCAGCAGCTTGGTTATGAATGAGCAGTTCTTC	CASSLVMNEQFF
16	NA	few	TRBV7-9	TRBJ2-1	TGTGCCAGCAGCTTAGCGCCCGGGGGGCCCTACAATGAGCAGTTCTTC	CASSLAPGGPYNEQFF
14	TRBD1	NA	TRBV5-5	TRBJ2-7	TGTGCCAGCAGCTTGGCCGGGACAGAGGACGAGCAGTACTTC	CASSLAGTEDEQYF
15	NA	NA	TRBV18	TRBJ2-7	TGTGCCAGCTCACCACCGAGGCAACCGGGCTGGGAGCAGTACTTC	CASSPPRQPGWEQYF
12	NA	few	TRBV6-1	TRBJ1-1	TGTGCCAGCATTGGGACTTTCCCTACAGGTTTCTTT	CASIGTFPTGFF
15	NA	few	TRBV18	TRBJ2-3	TGTGCCAGCTCACCACCCGACAGAACCCCAGATACGCAGTATTTT	CASSPPDRTPDTQYF
15	TRBD1	NA	TRBV9	TRBJ2-7	TGTGCCAGCAGCCCGGGGACAGGGGGCTCTCGTGAGCAGTACTTC	CASSPGTGGSREQYF
13	NA	NA	TRBV29-1	TRBJ2-2	TGCAGCGTTGGGATCCAGTACACCGGGGAGCTGTTTTTT	CSVGIQYTGELFF
15	TRBD1	NA	TRBV6-1	TRBJ2-7	TGTGCCAGCAGTCCACCCATGGACAGGGGGTACGAGCAGTACTTC	CASSPPMDRGYEQYF
16	NA	NA	TRBV30	TRBJ2-7	TGTGCCTGGAGTGTACTAGGGGTAAAAGGTTCCTACGAGCAGTACTTC	CAWSVLGVKGSYEQYF
16	NA	NA	TRBV12-3/TRBV12-4	TRBJ2-5	TGTGCCAGCAGTTCCTTCCAGACAGGACTCCAAGAGACCCAGTACTTC	CASSSFQTGLQETQYF
20	TRBD2	few	TRBV20-1	TRBJ2-1	TGCAGTGCTAGCTCACTCCACCTTGGTATGCGGGGGGTTTCCTACAATGAGCAGTTCTTC	CSASSLHLGMRGVSYNEQFF
10	TRBD2	few	TRBV20-1	TRBJ2-7	TGCAGTGGGGGGGGGGACGAGCAGTACTTC	CSGGGDEQYF
13	NA	NA	TRBV15	TRBJ2-7	TGTGCCACCCAAAGACAGGACGGGTACGAGCAGTACTTC	CATQRQDGYEQYF
16	TRBD2	NA	TRBV14	TRBJ2-7	TGTGCCAGCAGCCAACAGGGACTAGCGGCGACCTACGAGCAGTACTTC	CASSQQGLAATYEQYF
11	NA	few	TRBV12-3/TRBV12-4	TRBJ1-4	TGTGCCAGCAGGCGGGACGAAAAACTGTTTTTT	CASRRDEKLFF
14	NA	many	TRBV28	TRBJ2-1	TGTGCCAGCAGTTTAATAAGCTCCTACAATGAGCAGTTCTTC	CASSLISSYNEQFF
15	NA	NA	TRBV4-1	TRBJ1-5	TGCGCCAGCAGCCAGGGAGGACAGAATTATCAGCCCCAGCATTTT	CASSQGGQNYQPQHF
15	NA	few	TRBV7-2	TRBJ2-2	TGTGCCAGCAGCTTAGACCACTTAGGGGCCGGGGAGCTGTTTTTT	CASSLDHLGAGELFF
14	NA	few	TRBV27	TRBJ2-2	TGTGCCAGCAGTTTACATTGGGGGGCCGGGGAGCTGTTTTTT	CASSLHWGAGELFF
17	TRBD2	many	TRBV6-1	TRBJ2-3	TGTGCCAGCACCACTCGGACCGGGCGGGGGGGCCAAGAGACTCAGTATTTT	CASTTRTGRGGQETQYF
12	NA	NA	TRBV7-9	TRBJ2-7	TGTGCCAGCAGCTTAGAAGACAGTGAGCAGTACTTC	CASSLEDSEQYF
15	TRBD1	NA	TRBV7-9	TRBJ2-5	TGTGCCAGCAGCTTAGCCGGGACAGGGGACGGGACCCAGTACTTC	CASSLAGTGDGTQYF
20	NA	few	TRBV5-1	TRBJ1-1	TGCGCCAGCAGCACAGGACAAGGAGAATCCCGAAGAGATATGAACACTGAAGCTTTCTTT	CASSTGQGESRRDMNTEAFF
14	NA	NA	TRBV12-3/TRBV12-4	TRBJ1-5	TGTGCCAGCAGTTTAGGGGGCATCGTGAGGCCCCAGCATTTT	CASSLGGIVRPQHF
14	TRBD1	NA	TRBV25-1	TRBJ2-5	TGTGCCAGCAGTGAACAGGGGGCACAAGAGACCCAGTACTTC	CASSEQGAQETQYF
11	NA	many	TRBV6-6	TRBJ2-2	TGTGCCAGCAAGGAGGCCGGGGAGCTGTTTTTT	CASKEAGELFF
13	NA	NA	TRBV9	TRBJ2-1	TGTGCCAGCAGCGTAGCCTCCTACAATGAGCAGTTCTTC	CASSVASYNEQFF
12	NA	few	TRBV29-1	TRBJ1-4	TGCAGCGTTGAAGATCGGCCGGGATGGCTGTTTTTT	CSVEDRPGWLFF
16	TRBD1	once	TRBV24-1	TRBJ2-7	TGTGCCACCAGTGACCCCCTCGGACAGGGGCCCTACGAGCAGTACTTC	CATSDPLGQGPYEQYF
14	NA	NA	TRBV4-1	TRBJ2-3	TGCGCCAGCAGCCAAGGATTCCTCGAAGATACGCAGTATTTT	CASSQGFLEDTQYF
15	TRBD1	NA	TRBV28	TRBJ2-3	TGTGCCAGCACCCAGGGGGCGTGGGGTACAGATACGCAGTATTTT	CASTQGAWGTDTQYF
16	TRBD1	few	TRBV7-9	TRBJ2-1	TGTGCCAGCAGCCTAAGGGTTGAGGCAGGGGGCAATGAGCAGTTCTTC	CASSLRVEAGGNEQFF
16	TRBD1	NA	TRBV18	TRBJ2-7	TGTGCCAGCTCACCACCACCGGGACAGGGAACCTACGAGCAGTACTTC	CASSPPPGQGTYEQYF
14	NA	many	TRBV7-3	TRBJ2-7	TGTGCCAGCAGCTTCGGTGCAGGGAGTTACGAGCAGTACTTC	CASSFGAGSYEQYF
11	NA	NA	TRBV29-1	TRBJ1-1	TGCAGCGTTGAACTAGGACAGGAAGCTTTCTTT	CSVELGQEAFF
16	TRBD2	few	TRBV12-3/TRBV12-4	TRBJ2-3	TGTGCCAGCAGTGTCCCTAGCGGGGGGGTCACAGATACGCAGTATTTT	CASSVPSGGVTDTQYF
17	TRBD2	NA	TRBV20-1	TRBJ2-1	TGCAGTGCTAGAGATCAGGAGGGGCGGGGGGGCCCCAATGAGCAGTTCTTC	CSARDQEGRGGPNEQFF
12	NA	NA	TRBV2	TRBJ2-5	TGTGCCAGCAGGGGAACAGAGAAGACCCAGTACTTC	CASRGTEKTQYF
18	NA	few	TRBV10-3	TRBJ2-7	TGTGCCATCAGTGACCTGTCAATCAGGGCTGCTGTAACCTACGAGCAGTACTTC	CAISDLSIRAAVTYEQYF
15	NA	NA	TRBV20-1	TRBJ1-2	TGCAGTGCTCAATTCTCAGGGGCGGCTAACTATGGCTACACCTTC	CSAQFSGAANYGYTF
17	TRBD2	NA	TRBV2	TRBJ2-7	TGTGCCTGCAGCTACCTTCTGGGACTAGAGGTGCTCCACGAGCAGTACTTC	CACSYLLGLEVLHEQYF
13	NA	few	TRBV12-3/TRBV12-4	TRBJ2-7	TGTGCCAGCAGTTTGGGCCCCAGGACCGAGCAGTACTTC	CASSLGPRTEQYF
17	NA	NA	TRBV6-5	TRBJ2-4	TGTGCCAGCAGTTCTTCCTGGACGATCCCAGCCAAAAACATTCAGTACTTC	CASSSSWTIPAKNIQYF
17	NA	NA	TRBV7-9	TRBJ2-5	TGTGCCAGCAGCTTAGAGGCCGTGGGACGTGCCCAAGAGACCCAGTACTTC	CASSLEAVGRAQETQYF
12	NA	few	TRBV29-1	TRBJ2-1	TGCAGCGCTGAGGTTATGGGCAATGAGCAGTTCTTC	CSAEVMGNEQFF
17	NA	NA	TRBV2	TRBJ2-1	TGTGCCAGCAGTGAGCCGTTCGGGTCTGGCTTTTACAATGAGCAGTTCTTC	CASSEPFGSGFYNEQFF
15	NA	NA	TRBV20-1	TRBJ2-3	TGCAGTGCTAGAGACTTGACAGAGGCGGGAGATACGCAGTATTTT	CSARDLTEAGDTQYF
14	NA	NA	TRBV12-3/TRBV12-4	TRBJ1-2	TGTGCCAGCAGTGACTACATCGGAAACTATGGCTACACCTTC	CASSDYIGNYGYTF
18	NA	NA	TRBV4-1	TRBJ2-3	TGCGCCAGCAGCCACGTCGTCACACCCGATTACTCCACAGATACGCAGTATTTT	CASSHVVTPDYSTDTQYF
16	NA	few	TRBV28	TRBJ2-1	TGTGCCAGCAGTTTAGGCTACAGGGTGACCTACAATGAGCAGTTCTTC	CASSLGYRVTYNEQFF
15	NA	few	TRBV19	TRBJ1-3	TGTGCCAGTAGCCAGGACGGTGGATCTGGAAACACCATATATTTT	CASSQDGGSGNTIYF
17	NA	few	TRBV5-1	TRBJ2-6	TGCGCCAGCAGCTTGTCTGGGATCCTCTCTGGGGCCAACGTCCTGACTTTC	CASSLSGILSGANVLTF